This paragraph covers one T cell receptor beta chain sequence. This record belongs to a study of blood T cell repertoires in COVID-19. About the research overall: The United States, Italy and Spain provided the acute and convalescent COVID-19 samples. The analysed material was cDNA or gDNA that came from T cells, B-cell-depleted T cells, or PBMCs.

In the source study's methods: Estimated nucleated cell counts came from reference gene primer amplification. Only in-frame clones appear in the TCRdb table, and some are missing; sequencing was by immunoSEQ multiplex PCR. V and J calls and clone size follow that table, whereas D and trimming were derived from the DNA. In the table there are nearly 40,000 clones, around 87% of which are singletons. Trimming left V 0 bases short and J 13 bases short, with 19 bases between. Per the germline V gene, CDR1 is LNHNV and CDR2 is YYDKDF (reference sequence). CDR3 size: 16 residues. The sequence was obtained from a man aged 45-65 years in a cohort sampled during active COVID-19. V usage is TRBV15 and J usage is TRBJ1-6, with TRBD1 as a possible D gene (5 bases). The sequencing input was peripheral blood. The DNA for the CDR3 is TGTGCCACCAGCAGAGAAAAAGCAGGGAGGGGCAATCCCCTCCACTTT. Protein: CATSREKAGRGNPLHF.